A single sample is the source of the 18 T cell receptor beta chains below, sequenced in a study of shared clonotypes between healthy human individuals. TCRdb keeps only in-frame clones here, not all; method: immunoSEQ multiplex PCR. The sample lists approximately 940,000 clones; about three quarters were seen once. The sample taken for sequencing was memory CD4+ T cells sorted from blood. Regarding subset: CD45RA-negative fraction. The receptor source for this set is a man between 18 and 35 years old in good health.

This chain links TRBV19 with TRBJ2-1; 10 bases are shared with TRBD2. Germline CDR1 reads LNHDA; CDR2 reads SQIVND (reference sequence). Trimming at V came to 6 bases and at J to 6 bases, leaving 8 bases not matched to a gene. This CDR3 spans 15 amino acids. CDR3 DNA sequence: TGTGCCAGTAGCAATCTAGCGGGAGCAGGCAATGAGCAGTTCTTC. Protein sequence: CASSNLAGAGNEQFF.

The chain employs TRBV19 and TRBJ2-2, with 8 bases matching TRBD2. The germline CDR1 and CDR2 sequences are LNHDA and SQIVND (reference sequence). This CDR3 comprises 16 residues. Germline trimming cut 5 bases from V and 2 bases from J; bases unmatched to any gene: 7. The DNA for the CDR3 is TGTGCCAGTAGTCCAAGCGGGAGCCTTAACACCGGGGAGCTGTTTTTT. It encodes CASSPSGSLNTGELFF.

The gene calls are TRBV18 and TRBJ1-3; TRBD1 is a possible D gene (5 bases). CDR3 length equals 16 residues. The germline CDR1 and CDR2 sequences are KGHSH and LQKENI. Trimming cost V 3 bases and J 2 bases, with 14 bases left between them. The CDR3 region is CASSPRGQGAGNTIYF. As DNA, the CDR3 is TGTGCCAGCTCACCCCGAGGGCAGGGCGCTGGAAACACCATATATTTT. Complete variable domain (other parts from reference TRBV18 and TRBJ1-3): NAGVMQNPRHLVRRRGQEARLRCSPMKGHSHVYWYRQLPEEGLKFMVYLQKENIIDESGMPKERFSAEFPKEGPSILRIQQVVRGDSAAYFCASSPRGQGAGNTIYFGEGSWLTVV.

In its sample, this clone was seen a few times. Additional DNA sequences in this sample encode the identical CDR3. This chain connects TRBV30 to TRBJ1-5; D may be TRBD1 (5 bases). The CDR3 extends over 14 amino acids. In germline, CDR1 is GTSNPN, CDR2 SVGIG (reference sequence). V lost 0 bases, J lost 2 bases, and 8 bases lay in between. CDR3 loop: CAWSVQAGNQPQHF. CDR3 in DNA: TGTGCCTGGAGTGTACAGGCCGGCAATCAGCCCCAGCATTTT.

The chain links TRBV9 to TRBJ1-3, with D tentatively TRBD1 (5 bases). V lost 2 bases and J lost 3, with 9 bases in between. Germline CDR1 SGDLS, CDR2 YYNGEE. This CDR3 comprises 14 residues. The CDR3 protein is CASSVQGVGNTIYF. CDR3 DNA: TGTGCCAGCAGCGTGCAAGGGGTTGGAAACACCATATATTTT.

This chain uses TRBV5-8 with TRBJ1-5, with D maybe TRBD1 (5 bases). Germline CDR1 and CDR2: SGHTS and YDEGEE. The CDR3 runs to 12 residues. Trimming left V 2 bases short and J 13 bases short, with 13 bases between. The CDR3 sequence is CASSLTAGTQHF. The DNA of the CDR3 is TGTGCCAGCAGCTTAACGGCGGGGACTCAGCATTTT.

This clone was counted a single time. The genes are TRBV28 and TRBJ2-7, with a tentative D call TRBD1 (6 bases). The CDR3 covers 13 residues. Germline CDR1 and CDR2: MDHEN and SYDVKM. Trimming removed 8 bases at V and 1 base at J, with 12 bases between. The CDR3 is CASAPGQSYEQYF. The CDR3 DNA follows: TGTGCCAGCGCCCCAGGACAGTCCTACGAGCAGTACTTC.

The chain recombines TRBV30 with TRBJ1-1; no reliable D call. CDR1 and CDR2 (germline): GTSNPN, SVGIG (reference sequence). V was trimmed by 0 bases and J by 4 bases, leaving 6 bases between them. The CDR3 is 12 amino acids. In nucleotides, the CDR3 is TGTGCCTGGAGTGTGGCGCGCACTGAAGCTTTCTTT. Residues: CAWSVARTEAFF.

This chain joins TRBV7-2 and TRBJ2-7; D gene ambiguous. Trimming took off 4 bases at V and 4 bases at J, with 11 bases between the two ends. The CDR3 is made up of 13 amino acids. Germline values: CDR1 SGHTA, CDR2 FQGNSA. CDR3 nucleotides: TGTGCCAGCAGCTCAAAGGACGTATACGAGCAGTACTTC. Its translation is CASSSKDVYEQYF.

The rearrangement links TRBV6-6 to TRBJ2-6; possibly TRBD1 or TRBD2 for D (6 bases each). The CDR3 is 16 residues long. The germline V and J ends were trimmed by 5 bases and 2 bases, with 13 bases remaining between them. The germline CDR1 and CDR2 sequences are MNHNY and SVGAGI (reference sequence). The chain's CDR3 is CASSPLRGAGANVLTF. The CDR3 DNA sequence: TGTGCCAGCAGTCCCCTGAGGGGGGCTGGGGCCAACGTCCTGACTTTC.

This clone has only a few counts. The chain combines TRBV7-9 with TRBJ1-1; maybe TRBD1 (6 bases). The CDR3 runs 14 residues. V gave up 3 bases and J gave up 0 bases, with 8 bases separating them. CDR1 and CDR2 from the germline V gene are SEHNR and FQNEAQ (reference sequence). CDR3 amino acids: CASSLDRMNTEAFF. DNA of the CDR3: TGTGCCAGCAGCTTGGACAGAATGAACACTGAAGCTTTCTTT.

In this sample, this clone turned up a few times. V is TRBV14 and J is TRBJ2-2, with a weak D call TRBD2 (5 bases). Germline CDR1 is SGHDN and CDR2 is FVKESK. With 5 bases removed from V and 5 bases from J, the gap between germline ends came to 12 bases. This CDR3 has 14 residues. CDR3 bases: TGTGCCAGCAGCTTTGGAACGGGGACCGGGGAGCTGTTTTTT. As protein: CASSFGTGTGELFF.

This rearrangement joins TRBV6-1 to TRBJ1-5; D might be TRBD1 (5 bases). Trimming stripped 6 bases from V and 5 bases from J, with 17 bases between. CDR1 and CDR2 (germline): MNHNS, SASEGT. CDR3 length: 15 amino acids. The CDR3 bases are TGTGCCAGCAGCCCAGGGCCACTGGGGCATCAGCCCCAGCATTTT. Amino acids: CASSPGPLGHQPQHF.

This clone showed up just once. V is TRBV18 and J is TRBJ1-2, with D tentatively TRBD1 (6 bases). Germline CDR1 reads KGHSH; CDR2 reads LQKENI. V lost 3 bases and J 4 bases, leaving 18 bases between the germline ends. This CDR3 is 16 amino acids long. CDR3 coding DNA: TGTGCCAGCTCACCGAGTACGGGGGGCTGGAGCTATGGCTACACCTTC. Translation gives CASSPSTGGWSYGYTF.

This chain connects TRBV18 to TRBJ1-6, with no clear D. Trimming took 5 bases from V and 7 from J, leaving 6 bases between them. The CDR3 runs 12 residues. CDR1 and CDR2 from the germline V gene are KGHSH and LQKENI. The DNA of the CDR3 is TGTGCCAGCTCAGCGGAAAATTCACCCCTCCACTTT. The encoded protein is CASSAENSPLHF.

Regarding this clone: This sample includes further DNA sequences coding for the same CDR3. The chain is built from TRBV5-1 and TRBJ1-2, with D unresolved. Trimming pared 0 bases from V and 2 bases from J, leaving 5 bases between. CDR3 length: 13 amino acids. CDR1 and CDR2 from the germline V gene are SGHRS and YFSETQ. The CDR3 protein is CASSLAENYGYTF. As DNA, the CDR3 is TGCGCCAGCAGCTTGGCTGAAAACTATGGCTACACCTTC.

As for this clone: This sample also contains other DNA sequences that code for the same CDR3. This chain joins TRBV9 and TRBJ2-7, with TRBD1 identical over 11 bases. V was pared by 2 bases and J by 4 bases, with 2 bases of the junction left unmatched. Germline-derived CDR1 and CDR2 are SGDLS and YYNGEE. The CDR3 totals 14 residues. In nucleotides, the CDR3 is TGTGCCAGCAGCGTCGGACAGGGGGCATACGAGCAGTACTTC. Amino acid sequence: CASSVGQGAYEQYF.

The count of this clone is one. The chain combines TRBV27 with TRBJ1-5; D ambiguous. Germline V gene sequence: CDR1 MNHEY, CDR2 SMNVEV (reference sequence). The CDR3 sequence is 12 residues long. Trimming removed 3 bases at V and 5 bases at J, with 5 bases between. The CDR3 DNA reads TGTGCCAGCAGTTTCCTGGATCAGCCCCAGCATTTT. Protein product: CASSFLDQPQHF.